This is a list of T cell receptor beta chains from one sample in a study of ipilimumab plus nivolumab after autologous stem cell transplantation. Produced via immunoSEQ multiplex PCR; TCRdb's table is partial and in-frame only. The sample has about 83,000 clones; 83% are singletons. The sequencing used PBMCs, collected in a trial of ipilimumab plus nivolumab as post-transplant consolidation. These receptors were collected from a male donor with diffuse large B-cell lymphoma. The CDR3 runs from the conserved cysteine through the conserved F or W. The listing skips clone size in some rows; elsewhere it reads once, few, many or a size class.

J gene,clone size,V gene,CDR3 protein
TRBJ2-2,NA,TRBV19,CASTPTGPNTGELFF
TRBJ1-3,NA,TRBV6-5,CASSQTVGNTIYF
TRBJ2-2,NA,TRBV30,CAWGPDYVAGELFF
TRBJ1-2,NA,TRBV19,CASRRGHVNYGYTF
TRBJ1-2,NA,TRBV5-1,CASSLSSMDRGYGYTF
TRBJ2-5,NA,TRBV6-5,CASRLVETQYF
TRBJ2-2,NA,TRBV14,CASSPSGRGAGELFF
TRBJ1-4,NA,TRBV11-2,CASIIGDGGEKLFF
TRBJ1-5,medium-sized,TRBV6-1,CASSEVDLIQPQHF
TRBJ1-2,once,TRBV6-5,CASSTANYGYTF
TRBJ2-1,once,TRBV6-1,CASSGTSGGANEQFF
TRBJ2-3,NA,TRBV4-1,CASSHPLSPVADTQYF
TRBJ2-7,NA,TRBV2,CASSAGSLSYEQYF
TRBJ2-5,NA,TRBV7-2,CASSLREPGGGLQETQYF
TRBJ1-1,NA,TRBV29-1,CSVEAGPRAEAFF
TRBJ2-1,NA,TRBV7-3,CASSLIGGPNNEQFF